This T cell receptor beta chain was profiled in a study of T cells in tumors after PD-1 blockade (dated by TCRdb to the late 2010s). Some background on the complete study: Patients were excluded if they had prior checkpoint blockade, use of systemic immunosuppressants, or recent radiotherapy or other anti-cancer therapy within 4 weeks. Patients were treated with either pembrolizumab 200 mg every 3 weeks or cemiplimab 350 mg every 2 weeks. Ongoing daily vismodegib 150 mg was also given to a subset of patients during anti-PD-1 treatment. On average, peripheral blood samples yielded 40,000 or so unique clonotypes and around 110,000 TCR templates (range roughly 22,000-280,000). Paired single-cell RNA and TCR sequencing was done in the study on site-matched tumors from patients with BCC or SCC, both before and after anti-PD-1 therapy. To compare blood and tumor clonotypes, bulk TCR sequencing was performed on about 11 peripheral blood samples from roughly 5 patients. RECIST version 1.1 was the standard used to evaluate clinical response. General study outcomes and caveats: Where the novel T cell clones came from was not identified, and possible sources could include lymphoid organs or rare unexpanded clones inside the tumor or in the tumor periphery. Around 39% of TCR clonotypes from the tumor were detected in blood, and certain novel exhausted tumor clones were present in blood collected before treatment, which suggests recruitment from the periphery.

The time point label, read with the paper, signifies: before anti-PD-1 therapy. Genomic DNA extracted from tumor biopsies or peripheral blood was used for bulk TCRbeta sequencing, with input ranging from roughly 600 ng to 6,004 ng. Every patient had histologically proven advanced or metastatic basal or squamous cell carcinoma and was a poor candidate for surgical resection. The basal cell carcinoma cohort comprised some ten patients, of whom roughly 8 had bulk tumor TCR sequencing. CDR3 length: 14 amino acids, cysteine to phenylalanine. Only CDR3 DNA remains: 42 bases, in frame from the first base. The germline V gene encodes CDR1 SNHLY and CDR2 FYNNEI. V is clipped by 3 bases and J by 5 bases, and the sequence between their germline boundaries is 14 bases long. This clone has only a few counts. It has no known antigen specificity. Base quality data are lacking; no much larger clone is found one base away.

The immunoSEQ platform was used for deep TCRbeta sequencing. The source study handled its data this way. Only productive rearrangements were exported from the immunoSEQ Analyzer for further analysis. Bulk TCRbeta clonotypes were assigned T cell phenotypes by matching to single-cell RNA+TCR-seq clones sharing the same TCRbeta sequence. Clone enrichment in tumor was computed as tumor frequency divided by PBMC frequency from bulk TCR sequencing. GLIPH was used to sort TCRs into specificity groups, which are clusters of distinct TCRs that likely recognize common antigens through shared CDR3 motifs. Entries here come from immuneACCESS through TCRdb and include only in-frame sequences with V and J called. Some clones fail to appear in such tables; in the studies checked, an unresolved V gene covers under half of the shortfall, and the cause of the remainder is unknown. That table gives V, J and clone size, and the DNA gave D and trimming. This sample has some 47,000 clones in its table, and roughly 79% of those were observed once. In total, the top ten clones hold over 15% of the sample.

Recombination joined TRBV2 with TRBJ2-7; TRBD1 is perhaps the D gene, given 6 matching bases. This specimen consisted of PBMCs, obtained before anti-PD-1 treatment. This TCR derives from a human donor with basal cell carcinoma. The CDR3 amino acid sequence is: CASSDSTGLDEQYF. The DNA reads as follows: TGTGCCAGCAGTGACTCTACAGGGCTGGACGAGCAGTACTTC.